These 24 T cell receptor beta chains were sequenced from one sample in a study of cytomegalovirus exposure and HLA in healthy donors. Some clones are missing from TCRdb's copy, which holds only in-frame ones; the method was immunoSEQ multiplex PCR. The sample has approximately 210,000 clones, 80% to 90% seen once; the top ten hold 2.9%. The specimen was PBMCs. The source of these receptors is a woman aged 18-29 years in good health and CMV-seronegative.

This clone showed up just a few times. The chain recombines TRBV6-4 with TRBJ2-1, with 7 bases identical to TRBD2. This CDR3 is built from 13 residues. V dropped 4 bases and J dropped 5; count of bases not matched to a gene: 2. Germline values: CDR1 MRHNA, CDR2 SNTAGT. The CDR3: CASSAGGHNEQFF. The CDR3 nucleotides are TGTGCCAGCAGTGCGGGAGGACACAATGAGCAGTTCTTC.

V is TRBV7-9 and J is TRBJ2-1; D is perhaps TRBD2 (7 bases). CDR3 length: 13 amino acids. The germline V gene has CDR1 SEHNR and CDR2 FQNEAQ (reference sequence). V lost 5 bases and J 9 bases, leaving 14 bases between the germline ends. This CDR3 is CASSRSGGGEQFF. The CDR3 DNA follows: TGTGCCAGCAGCCGTTCGGGGGGCGGTGAGCAGTTCTTC. The complete variable domain, with remaining parts taken from reference TRBV7-9 and TRBJ2-1, reads DTGVSQNPRHKITKRGQNVTFRCDPISEHNRLYWYRQTLGQGPEFLTYFQNEAQLEKSRLLSDRFSAERPKGSFSTLEIQRTEQGDSAMYLCASSRSGGGEQFFGPGTRLTVL.

V usage is TRBV7-9 and J usage is TRBJ2-7, with 8 nucleotides matching TRBD2. The CDR3 has 15 amino acids. With 5 bases clipped from V and 1 base from J, the junction kept 7 bases outside the gene matches. The V gene's germline CDR1 is SEHNR and CDR2 FQNEAQ (reference sequence). CDR3 in DNA: TGTGCCAGCAGCCCGCCCCTAGCGGGTTCCTACGAGCAGTACTTC. As protein: CASSPPLAGSYEQYF.

This chain uses TRBV27 with TRBJ1-2; D remains unclear. Trimming stripped 0 bases from V and 3 bases from J, with 8 bases between. The CDR3 totals 14 residues. CDR1 and CDR2 (germline): MNHEY, SMNVEV (reference sequence). The CDR3 bases are TGTGCCAGCAGTTTATCCTACCGGGACTATGGCTACACCTTC. Protein sequence: CASSLSYRDYGYTF.

This chain links TRBV28 with TRBJ2-3; possible D gene TRBD2, 7 bases. CDR1 is MDHEN, CDR2 SYDVKM, per germline. The V end lost 3 bases, the J end lost 6 bases, and 22 bases lay between the germline ends. The CDR3 covers 17 residues. CDR3 amino acids: CASSFTPRGAPPDTQYF. The CDR3 DNA reads as TGTGCCAGCAGTTTTACGCCACGGGGGGCCCCTCCCGATACGCAGTATTTT.

CDR3 amino acids: CASGLPGQGTNTIYF. The CDR3 DNA reads as TGTGCCAGCGGCTTACCGGGACAAGGGACCAACACCATATATTTT. The chain links TRBV2 to TRBJ1-3; maybe TRBD1 (6 bases). The germline gives CDR1 SNHLY, CDR2 FYNNEI. Deletions cut 8 bases from V and 7 bases from J, with 21 bases between. This CDR3 region has 15 residues.

The genes are TRBV28 and TRBJ2-7, with D maybe TRBD1 (6 bases). Trimming stripped 0 bases from V and 9 bases from J, with 24 bases between. CDR3 length: 17 residues. Per germline, CDR1 MDHEN and CDR2 SYDVKM. CDR3 nucleotide sequence: TGTGCCAGCAGTTTATGGAACAGGGTCCCCACCGCTTCGGGGCAGTACTTC. This codes for CASSLWNRVPTASGQYF.

V usage is TRBV27 and J usage is TRBJ1-1, with D unclear. Germline V CDR1 and CDR2: MNHEY, SMNVEV (reference sequence). The CDR3 length is 14 residues. Trimming shortened V by 5 bases and J by 6 bases, and 16 bases separated the two germline ends. The CDR3 loop reads CASSDHGVKAEAFF. CDR3 sequence (DNA): TGTGCCAGCAGTGACCACGGGGTAAAGGCTGAAGCTTTCTTT.

The chain couples TRBV7-9 to TRBJ2-7, with 8 nucleotides matching TRBD2. Germline-derived CDR1 and CDR2 are SEHNR and FQNEAQ (reference sequence). J gave up 0 bases and V 10 bases, and 11 bases lay outside the gene matches. The CDR3 totals 15 residues. The CDR3 bases are TGTGCCACCACATTACCCGGACTAGCCTCCTACGAGCAGTACTTC. This gives the protein CATTLPGLASYEQYF. Supplemented by reference TRBV7-9 and TRBJ2-7, the full variable domain reads DTGVSQNPRHKITKRGQNVTFRCDPISEHNRLYWYRQTLGQGPEFLTYFQNEAQLEKSRLLSDRFSAERPKGSFSTLEIQRTEQGDSAMYLCATTLPGLASYEQYFGPGTRLTVT.

V gene TRBV7-9 combines with J gene TRBJ2-7; TRBD1 aligns across 7 bases. The J segment lost 4 bases and the V segment lost 3 bases, leaving 15 bases of the junction unmatched. This CDR3 spans 17 amino acids. Germline V gene lookup returns CDR1 SEHNR and CDR2 FQNEAQ (reference sequence). The CDR3 here is CASSFSPGQLPNYEQYF. CDR3 in DNA: TGTGCCAGCAGCTTTTCTCCGGGACAGCTTCCTAATTACGAGCAGTACTTC.

The rearrangement joins TRBV27 to TRBJ2-7; the match to TRBD1 covers 11 bases. V lost 4 bases to trimming and J lost 1 base; unmatched junction nucleotides: 3. The CDR3 contains 15 residues. Per germline, CDR1 MNHEY and CDR2 SMNVEV (reference sequence). The CDR3 DNA sequence: TGTGCCAGCAGTTATGGGACAGGGGGTTCCTACGAGCAGTACTTC. Translation: CASSYGTGGSYEQYF.

This sequence joins TRBV18 and TRBJ1-2; the match to TRBD1 covers 12 bases. Germline V gene lookup returns CDR1 KGHSH and CDR2 LQKENI. The trim removed 3 bases at V and 2 bases at J, leaving 4 bases unmatched. This CDR3 is 16 amino acids long. CDR3 DNA: TGTGCCAGCTCACCCGGGACAGGGGGCAGGAACTATGGCTACACCTTC. It yields the protein CASSPGTGGRNYGYTF.

This chain uses TRBV11-2 with TRBJ2-4; no reliable D call. The length of the CDR3 is 13 residues. V lost 6 bases and J 12 bases, leaving 18 bases between the germline ends. Looked up from germline, CDR1 is SGHAT and CDR2 is FQNNGV. The CDR3 sequence is CASSSRVGRHQYF. The CDR3 DNA reads TGTGCCAGCAGTAGTAGAGTGGGCAGGCATCAGTACTTC.

The rearrangement links TRBV2 to TRBJ1-2; 7 nucleotides align to TRBD1. V lost 6 bases, J lost 0 bases, and 4 bases stayed unmatched. Germline-derived CDR1 and CDR2 are SNHLY and FYNNEI. This CDR3 has 14 residues. For the CDR3, the DNA is TGTGCCAGCAGCGGGGACAGCCCTAACTATGGCTACACCTTC. Amino acids: CASSGDSPNYGYTF.

CDR3 DNA sequence: TGTGCCTGGAGTTTCGGGACAGGGATTATCAATCAGCCCCAGCATTTT. It translates to CAWSFGTGIINQPQHF. The chain has TRBV30 and TRBJ1-5; TRBD1 aligns across 9 bases. With 2 bases clipped from V and 3 bases from J, the junction kept 8 bases outside the gene matches. The CDR3 has 16 amino acids. The germline V gene has CDR1 GTSNPN and CDR2 SVGIG (reference sequence).

The chain couples TRBV11-2 to TRBJ1-2; 12 bases are a match to TRBD1. The ends lost 3 bases at V and 8 bases at J; junction bases unmatched: 10. The CDR3 length is 16 residues. CDR1 SGHAT and CDR2 FQNNGV come from the germline V gene. The chain's CDR3 is CASSLGTGTGGPGYTF. For the CDR3, the DNA is TGTGCCAGCAGCTTGGGTACCGGGACAGGGGGCCCGGGCTACACCTTC.

CDR3 amino acids: CASSLDGVPNTEAFF. The CDR3, as DNA: TGTGCCAGCAGCTTAGACGGGGTACCGAACACTGAAGCTTTCTTT. The J gene is TRBJ1-1, the V gene TRBV7-9; D gene unclear. CDR1 is SEHNR and CDR2 is FQNEAQ in the germline V gene (reference sequence). V gave up 1 base and J gave up 1 base, with 10 bases separating them. The CDR3 runs to 15 residues. The full variable domain, rest sourced from reference TRBV7-9 and TRBJ1-1, is DTGVSQNPRHKITKRGQNVTFRCDPISEHNRLYWYRQTLGQGPEFLTYFQNEAQLEKSRLLSDRFSAERPKGSFSTLEIQRTEQGDSAMYLCASSLDGVPNTEAFFGQGTRLTVV.

The J gene is TRBJ2-7, the V gene TRBV28; 10 positions match TRBD1. The CDR3 has 16 amino acids. Germline trimming cut 2 bases from V and 1 base from J; bases unmatched to any gene: 5. CDR1 MDHEN and CDR2 SYDVKM come from the germline V gene. In nucleotides, the CDR3 is TGTGCCAGCAGTTTACCTGGGACAGGGGTTTCCTACGAGCAGTACTTC. This translates into CASSLPGTGVSYEQYF.

This clone was seen a single time. This chain uses TRBV6-1 with TRBJ2-7; 8 bases line up with TRBD1. This CDR3 comprises 14 residues. The V segment lost 4 bases and the J segment 4 bases; nucleotides outside the gene matches: 6. Germline values: CDR1 MNHNS, CDR2 SASEGT. The CDR3 protein is CASSVSQGAYEQYF. DNA for the CDR3: TGTGCCAGCAGTGTCTCGCAGGGGGCATACGAGCAGTACTTC.

CDR3 loop: CARSSRDTKETQYF. The CDR3 DNA sequence: TGTGCCAGAAGTTCACGGGACACAAAAGAGACCCAGTACTTC. The chain is built from TRBV2 and TRBJ2-5; TRBD1 is a possible D gene (6 bases). Per the germline V gene, CDR1 is SNHLY and CDR2 is FYNNEI. The V end lost 9 bases, the J end lost 3 bases, and 17 bases lay between the germline ends. The CDR3 is made up of 14 amino acids. The whole variable domain, remainder taken from reference TRBV2 and TRBJ2-5, is EPEVTQTPSHQVTQMGQEVILRCVPISNHLYFYWYRQILGQKVEFLVSFYNNEISEKSEIFDDQFSVERPDGSNFTLKIRSTKLEDSAMYFCARSSRDTKETQYFGPGTRLLVL.

In nucleotides, the CDR3 is TGTGCCAGCAGCTTGAGGAACAGGAAAAAAGCTGATGGCTACACCTTC. Amino acid sequence: CASSLRNRKKADGYTF. The chain is built from TRBV5-6 and TRBJ1-2, with D possibly matching TRBD1 (5 bases). CDR1 SGHDT and CDR2 YYEEEE come from the germline V gene. Trimming removed 1 base at V and 6 bases at J, with 19 bases between. This CDR3 is built from 16 residues. Drawing the rest from reference TRBV5-6 and TRBJ1-2, the complete variable domain is DAGVTQSPTHLIKTRGQQVTLRCSPKSGHDTVSWYQQALGQGPQFIFQYYEEEERQRGNFPDRFSGHQFPNYSSELNVNALLLGDSALYLCASSLRNRKKADGYTFGSGTRLTVV.

This clone has only a few counts. This chain links TRBV7-9 with TRBJ1-1, with D possibly being TRBD1 (6 bases). The V gene's germline CDR1 is SEHNR and CDR2 FQNEAQ (reference sequence). This CDR3 is built from 16 residues. Trimming took off 1 base at V and 0 bases at J, with 12 bases between the two ends. The CDR3 DNA reads TGTGCCAGCAGCTTAGATTCGGGGGGGCTGAACACTGAAGCTTTCTTT. This translates into CASSLDSGGLNTEAFF.

Notes on this clone: This same CDR3 is encoded by further DNA sequences in the sample. The chain has TRBV6-5 and TRBJ2-1, with 13 bases fitting TRBD2. This CDR3 contains 14 residues. Germline V gives CDR1 MNHEY, CDR2 SVGAGI. V lost 6 bases and J lost 7; bases outside the gene matches: 3. CDR3 residues: CASSPTSGRNEQFF. In DNA, the CDR3 is TGTGCCAGCAGCCCGACTAGCGGGAGGAATGAGCAGTTCTTC.

This rearrangement joins TRBV5-1 to TRBJ1-2; TRBD1 agrees at 8 bases. This CDR3 spans 12 amino acids. The V gene's germline CDR1 is SGHRS and CDR2 YFSETQ. Trimming cost V 9 bases and J 2 bases; bases outside gene matches: 3. The CDR3 is CATRTGNYGYTF. The CDR3 DNA follows: TGCGCCACCAGGACAGGGAACTATGGCTACACCTTC.